This T cell receptor beta chain is drawn from a study of blood T cells in healthy people across ages. Study summary: Every two T cells gave about one barcoded beta molecule via template switching.

This clonotype occurred many times. Alongside a J-beta primer mix, a sample-barcoded 5' primer served in a second PCR lasting about 6 to 11 cycles. TCRdb re-derived calls from the 5' RACE reads in MiXCR, one entry per CDR3 protein. Counted here are about 930,000 distinct CDR3 sequences, about 27% occurring once; the ten biggest clones make up about a tenth. These records were also assigned to another study, of T cells of mothers and their children.

Source material: blood. This clonotype was sampled from a woman between 40 and 55 years old in good health.

CDR3 bases: TGTGCCACCAGCAGGGGAGGGCTCGGTGAAAAACTGTTTTTT. This codes for CATSRGGLGEKLFF. The V gene is TRBV15, the J gene TRBJ1-4; D ambiguous. Germline lookup yields CDR1 LNHNV and CDR2 YYDKDF (reference sequence). This CDR3 is 14 amino acids long. The germline V and J ends were trimmed by 3 bases and 7 bases, with 12 bases remaining between them.